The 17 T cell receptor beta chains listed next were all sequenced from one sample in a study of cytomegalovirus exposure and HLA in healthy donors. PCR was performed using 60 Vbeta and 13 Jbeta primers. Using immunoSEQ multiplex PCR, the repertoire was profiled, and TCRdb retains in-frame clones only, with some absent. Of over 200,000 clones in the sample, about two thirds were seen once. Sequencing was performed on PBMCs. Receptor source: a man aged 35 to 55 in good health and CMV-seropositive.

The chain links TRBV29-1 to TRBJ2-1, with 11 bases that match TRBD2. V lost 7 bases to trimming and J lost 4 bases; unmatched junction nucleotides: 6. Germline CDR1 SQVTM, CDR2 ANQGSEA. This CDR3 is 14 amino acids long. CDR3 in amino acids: CSARLAGSYNEQFF. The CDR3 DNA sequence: TGCAGCGCGCGACTAGCGGGGTCATACAATGAGCAGTTCTTC.

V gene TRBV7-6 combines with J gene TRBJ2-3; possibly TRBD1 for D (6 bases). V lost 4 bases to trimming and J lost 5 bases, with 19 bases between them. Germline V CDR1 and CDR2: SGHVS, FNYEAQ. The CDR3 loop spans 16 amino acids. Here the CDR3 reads CASSSLRTVDGDTQYF. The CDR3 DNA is TGTGCCAGCAGCTCCCTAAGGACAGTCGATGGAGATACGCAGTATTTT.

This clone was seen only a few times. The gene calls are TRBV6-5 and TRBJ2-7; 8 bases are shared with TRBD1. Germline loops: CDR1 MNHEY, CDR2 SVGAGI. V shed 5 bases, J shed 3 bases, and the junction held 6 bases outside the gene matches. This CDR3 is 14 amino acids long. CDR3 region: CASSPGQGNYEQYF. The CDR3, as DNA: TGTGCCAGCAGTCCCGGACAGGGCAACTACGAGCAGTACTTC.

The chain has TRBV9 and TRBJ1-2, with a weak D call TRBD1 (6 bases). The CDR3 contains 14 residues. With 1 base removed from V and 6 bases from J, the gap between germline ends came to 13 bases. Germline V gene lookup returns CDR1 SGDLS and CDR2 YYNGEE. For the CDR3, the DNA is TGTGCCAGCAGCGTAACAGGGAAAGGGAATGGCTACACCTTC. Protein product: CASSVTGKGNGYTF.

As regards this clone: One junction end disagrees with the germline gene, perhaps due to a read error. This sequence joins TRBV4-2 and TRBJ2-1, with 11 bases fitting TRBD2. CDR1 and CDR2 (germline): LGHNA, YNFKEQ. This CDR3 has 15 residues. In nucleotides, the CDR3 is TGTGCCAGCAGCCAAACTAGCGGGGGAGAGGGGAGGCTGCTCTTC. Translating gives CASSQTSGGEGRLLF.

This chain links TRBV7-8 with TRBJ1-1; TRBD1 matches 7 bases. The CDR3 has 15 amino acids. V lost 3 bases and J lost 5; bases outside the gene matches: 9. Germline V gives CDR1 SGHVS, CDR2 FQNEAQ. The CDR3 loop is CASSFLDRYGTEAFF. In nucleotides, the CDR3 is TGTGCCAGCAGCTTTTTGGACAGGTACGGGACTGAAGCTTTCTTT.

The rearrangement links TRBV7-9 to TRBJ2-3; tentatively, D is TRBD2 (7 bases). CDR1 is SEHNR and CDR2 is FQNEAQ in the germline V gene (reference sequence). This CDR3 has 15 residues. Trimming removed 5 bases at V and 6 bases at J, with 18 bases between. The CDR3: CASSPGDGGLDTQYF. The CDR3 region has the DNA TGTGCCAGCAGCCCCGGGGACGGGGGGCTGGATACGCAGTATTTT. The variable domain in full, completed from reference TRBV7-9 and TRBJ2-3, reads DTGVSQNPRHKITKRGQNVTFRCDPISEHNRLYWYRQTLGQGPEFLTYFQNEAQLEKSRLLSDRFSAERPKGSFSTLEIQRTEQGDSAMYLCASSPGDGGLDTQYFGPGTRLTVL.

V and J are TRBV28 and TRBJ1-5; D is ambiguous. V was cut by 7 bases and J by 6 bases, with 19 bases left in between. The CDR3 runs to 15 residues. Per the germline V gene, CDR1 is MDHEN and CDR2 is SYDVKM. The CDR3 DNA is TGTGCCAGCAACCCCCCCGACAAGCCACGTCAGCCCCAGCATTTT. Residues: CASNPPDKPRQPQHF.

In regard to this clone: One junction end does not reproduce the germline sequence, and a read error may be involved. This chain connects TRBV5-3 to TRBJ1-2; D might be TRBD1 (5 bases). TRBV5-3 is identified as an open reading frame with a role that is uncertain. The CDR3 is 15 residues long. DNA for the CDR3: TGTGCCAGAAGCTTGGCCGGTCGGTCAGGGCGACGTCGCTCCTTC. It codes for CARSLAGRSGRRRSF.

Here the CDR3 reads CASIGGTAPTRGQFF. CDR3 bases: TGTGCCAGCATTGGGGGGACAGCCCCTACAAGGGGGCAGTTCTTC. This chain links TRBV27 with TRBJ2-1, with a tentative D call TRBD1 (7 bases). CDR1 and CDR2 from the germline V gene are MNHEY and SMNVEV (reference sequence). The CDR3 loop spans 15 amino acids. The germline V and J ends were trimmed by 7 bases and 12 bases, with 25 bases remaining between them.

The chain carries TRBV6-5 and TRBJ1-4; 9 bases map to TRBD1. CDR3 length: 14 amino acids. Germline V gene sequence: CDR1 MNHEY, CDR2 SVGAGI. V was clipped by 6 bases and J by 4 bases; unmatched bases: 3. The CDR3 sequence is CASSLDRGNEKLFF. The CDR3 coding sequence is TGTGCCAGCAGCCTGGACAGGGGTAATGAAAAACTGTTTTTT.

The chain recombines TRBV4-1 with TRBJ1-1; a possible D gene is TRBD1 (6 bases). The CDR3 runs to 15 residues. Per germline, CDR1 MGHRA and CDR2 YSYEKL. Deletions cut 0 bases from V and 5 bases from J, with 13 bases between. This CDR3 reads CASSQEGGLGTEAFF. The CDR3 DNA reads TGCGCCAGCAGCCAAGAGGGGGGGCTTGGGACTGAAGCTTTCTTT.

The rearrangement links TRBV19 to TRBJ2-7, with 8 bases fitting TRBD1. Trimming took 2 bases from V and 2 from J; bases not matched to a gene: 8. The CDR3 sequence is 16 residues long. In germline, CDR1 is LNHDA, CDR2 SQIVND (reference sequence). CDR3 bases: TGTGCCAGTAGTATAAAGCACGGGACAGGCCCCTACGAGCAGTACTTC. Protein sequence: CASSIKHGTGPYEQYF. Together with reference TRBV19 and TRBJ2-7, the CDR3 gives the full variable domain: DGGITQSPKYLFRKEGQNVTLSCEQNLNHDAMYWYRQDPGQGLRLIYYSQIVNDFQKGDIAEGYSVSREKKESFPLTVTSAQKNPTAFYLCASSIKHGTGPYEQYFGPGTRLTVT.

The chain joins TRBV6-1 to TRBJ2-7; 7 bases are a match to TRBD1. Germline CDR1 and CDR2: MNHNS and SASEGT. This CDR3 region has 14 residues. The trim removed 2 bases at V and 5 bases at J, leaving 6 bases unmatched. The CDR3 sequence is CASSEQGGADEQYF. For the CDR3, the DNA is TGTGCCAGCAGTGAACAAGGGGGCGCGGACGAGCAGTACTTC.

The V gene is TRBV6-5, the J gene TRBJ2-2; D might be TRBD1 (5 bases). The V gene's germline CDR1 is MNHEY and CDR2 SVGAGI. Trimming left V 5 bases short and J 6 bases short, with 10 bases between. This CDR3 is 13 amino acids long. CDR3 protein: CASSPQGSGELFF. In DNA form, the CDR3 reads TGTGCCAGCAGTCCGCAGGGATCCGGGGAGCTGTTTTTT.

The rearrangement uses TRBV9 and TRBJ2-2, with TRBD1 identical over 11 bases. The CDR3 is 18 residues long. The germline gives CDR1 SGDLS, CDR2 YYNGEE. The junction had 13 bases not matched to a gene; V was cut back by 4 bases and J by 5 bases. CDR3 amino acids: CASSLRPGQGVVTGELFF. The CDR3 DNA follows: TGTGCCAGCAGCTTGCGCCCGGGACAGGGGGTCGTGACCGGGGAGCTGTTTTTT.

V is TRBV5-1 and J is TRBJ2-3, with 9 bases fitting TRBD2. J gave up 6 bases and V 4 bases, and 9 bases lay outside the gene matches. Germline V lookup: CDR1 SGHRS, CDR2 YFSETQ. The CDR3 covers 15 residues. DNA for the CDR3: TGCGCCAGCAGCAACTTAGCGGGAGAGGGGGATACGCAGTATTTT. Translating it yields CASSNLAGEGDTQYF.